Detailed here is one T cell receptor beta chain. The target antigen is unknown. This CDR3 comprises 17 residues. Trimming stripped 4 bases from V and 3 bases from J, with 21 bases between. Germline assignment: CDR1 LNHDA and CDR2 SQIVND (reference sequence). This sample's time point: week 11, during vaccination. The content of each vaccine dose was 300 ug of mutant IDH1 20-mer peptide, and topical imiquimod accompanied it. The sample comes from a study of a mutant IDH1 vaccine in newly diagnosed glioma. Study details: Patients received eight vaccinations in weeks 1, 3, 5, 7, 11, 15, 19, 23. Treated patients, averaging approximately 40 years, were around 62% male and around 38% female.

Here immunoSEQ multiplex PCR was the method, and the copy in TCRdb shows in-frame clones only, minus some. Here the sample spans roughly 62,000 clones, 89% being singletons. The receptor was isolated from a man aged 35-49 years with glioma. The gene calls are TRBV19 and TRBJ2-5; D is perhaps TRBD2 (6 bases). Sequencing used PBMCs, obtained from a glioma patient whose treatment included an IDH1 peptide vaccine. The CDR3 bases are TGTGCCAGTAGTACCTCATTTTTGGGGGGTTTAAAAGAGACCCAGTACTTC. It codes for CASSTSFLGGLKETQYF.